This T cell receptor (beta chain) originates from a study of tumor-infiltrating lymphocytes in localized non-small cell lung cancer. The sample holds a few counts of this clone. Its antigen is not identified. There are 15 residues in the CDR3. Looked up from germline, CDR1 is LGHNA and CDR2 is YSLEER. V lost 1 base, J lost 6 bases, and 12 bases lay in between. TCRdb keeps only in-frame clones here, not all; method: immunoSEQ multiplex PCR. The sample has some 11,000 clones, around 68% seen once; the top ten hold 7% to 10%. Notes on the study in general: Technical variation could not be separated from intratumor heterogeneity here. No T-cell fraction difference was seen between IM1 and IM2 tumors. Available tissue quantity limited TCR sequencing to a patient subset.

Sequenced: lung tumor tissue. This TCR was recovered from a human donor with non-small cell lung cancer. J is TRBJ2-2 and V is TRBV4-3; D unclear. The CDR3 region has the DNA TGCGCCAGCAGCCAAGGTCGAGGTGGCGCCGGGGAGCTGTTTTTT. Translation gives CASSQGRGGAGELFF.